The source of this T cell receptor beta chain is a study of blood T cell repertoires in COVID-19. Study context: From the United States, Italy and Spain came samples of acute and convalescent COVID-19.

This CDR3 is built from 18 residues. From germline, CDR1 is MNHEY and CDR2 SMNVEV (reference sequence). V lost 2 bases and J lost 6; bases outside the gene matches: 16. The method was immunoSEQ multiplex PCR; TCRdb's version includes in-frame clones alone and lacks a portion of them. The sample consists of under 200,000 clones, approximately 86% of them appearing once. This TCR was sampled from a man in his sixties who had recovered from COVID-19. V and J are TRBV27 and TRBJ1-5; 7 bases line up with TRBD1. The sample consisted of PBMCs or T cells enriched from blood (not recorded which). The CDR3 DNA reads TGTGCCAGCAGTTTACCGACCCACAGGGGCGGGAGGAGTCAGCCCCAGCATTTT. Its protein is CASSLPTHRGGRSQPQHF.